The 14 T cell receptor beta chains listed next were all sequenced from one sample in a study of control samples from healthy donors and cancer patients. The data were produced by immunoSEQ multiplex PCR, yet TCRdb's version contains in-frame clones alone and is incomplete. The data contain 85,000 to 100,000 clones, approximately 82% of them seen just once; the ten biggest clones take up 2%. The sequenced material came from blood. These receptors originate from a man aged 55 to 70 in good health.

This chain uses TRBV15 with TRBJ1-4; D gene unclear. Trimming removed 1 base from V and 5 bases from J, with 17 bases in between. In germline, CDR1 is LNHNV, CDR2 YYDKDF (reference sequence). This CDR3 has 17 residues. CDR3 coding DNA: TGTGCCACCAGCAGAGTGATTAGAGCGAAGATAAATGAAAAACTGTTTTTT. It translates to CATSRVIRAKINEKLFF.

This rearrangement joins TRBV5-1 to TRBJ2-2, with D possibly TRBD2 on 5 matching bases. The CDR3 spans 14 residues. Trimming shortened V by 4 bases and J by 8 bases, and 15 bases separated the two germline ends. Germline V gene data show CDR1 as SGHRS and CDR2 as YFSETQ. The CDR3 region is CASSRGGNVGELFF. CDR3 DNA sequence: TGCGCCAGCAGCAGAGGAGGTAACGTTGGGGAGCTGTTTTTT.

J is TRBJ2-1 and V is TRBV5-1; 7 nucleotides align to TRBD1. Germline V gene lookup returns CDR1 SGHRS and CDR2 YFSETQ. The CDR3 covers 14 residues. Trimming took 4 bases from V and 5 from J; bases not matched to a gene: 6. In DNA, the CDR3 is TGCGCCAGCAGCCTGGGACAGCCCGACAATGAGCAGTTCTTC. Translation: CASSLGQPDNEQFF.

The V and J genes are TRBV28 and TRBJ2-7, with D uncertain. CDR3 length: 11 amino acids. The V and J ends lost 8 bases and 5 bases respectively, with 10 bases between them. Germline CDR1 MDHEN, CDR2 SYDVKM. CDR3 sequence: CASASGHEQYF. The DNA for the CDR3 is TGTGCCAGCGCCTCCGGGCACGAGCAGTACTTC.

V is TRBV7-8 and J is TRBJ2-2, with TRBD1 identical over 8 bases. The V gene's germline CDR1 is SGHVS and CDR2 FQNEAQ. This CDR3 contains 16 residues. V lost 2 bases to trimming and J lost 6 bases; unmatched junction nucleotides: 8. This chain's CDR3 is CASSLSRTGRPGELFF. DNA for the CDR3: TGTGCCAGCAGCTTAAGTAGGACAGGGAGACCCGGGGAGCTGTTTTTT.

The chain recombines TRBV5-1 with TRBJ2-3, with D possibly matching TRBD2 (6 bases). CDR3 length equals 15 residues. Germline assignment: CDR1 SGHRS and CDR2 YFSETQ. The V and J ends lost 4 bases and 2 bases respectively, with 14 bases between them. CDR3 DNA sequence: TGCGCCAGCAGCAGTCTTAGCGGTGCCACAGATACGCAGTATTTT. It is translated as CASSSLSGATDTQYF. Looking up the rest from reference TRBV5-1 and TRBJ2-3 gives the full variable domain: KAGVTQTPRYLIKTRGQQVTLSCSPISGHRSVSWYQQTPGQGLQFLFEYFSETQRNKGNFPGRFSGRQFSNSRSEMNVSTLELGDSALYLCASSSLSGATDTQYFGPGTRLTVL.

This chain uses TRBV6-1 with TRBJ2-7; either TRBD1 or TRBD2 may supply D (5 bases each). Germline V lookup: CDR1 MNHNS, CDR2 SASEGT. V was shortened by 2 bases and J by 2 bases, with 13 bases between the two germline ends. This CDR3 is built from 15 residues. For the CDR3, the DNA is TGTGCCAGCAGTGAACCCGGGGCAGGGACCTACGAGCAGTACTTC. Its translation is CASSEPGAGTYEQYF.

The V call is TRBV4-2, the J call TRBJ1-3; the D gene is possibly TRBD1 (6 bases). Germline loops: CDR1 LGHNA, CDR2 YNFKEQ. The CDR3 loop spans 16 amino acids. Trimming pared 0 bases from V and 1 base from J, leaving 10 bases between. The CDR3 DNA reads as TGTGCCAGCAGCCAAGAGGCGGGGGCGTCTGGAAACACCATATATTTT. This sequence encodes CASSQEAGASGNTIYF.

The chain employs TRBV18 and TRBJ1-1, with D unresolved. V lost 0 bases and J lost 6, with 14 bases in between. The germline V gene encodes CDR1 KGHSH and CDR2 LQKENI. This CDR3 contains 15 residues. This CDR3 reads CASSPPRGNSAEAFF. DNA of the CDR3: TGTGCCAGCTCACCACCGCGGGGTAACAGCGCTGAAGCTTTCTTT.

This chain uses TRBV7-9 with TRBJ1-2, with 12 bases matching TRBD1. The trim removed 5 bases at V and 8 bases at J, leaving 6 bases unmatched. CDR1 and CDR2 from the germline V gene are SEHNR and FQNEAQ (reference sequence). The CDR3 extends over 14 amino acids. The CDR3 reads CASSASGTGGGYTF. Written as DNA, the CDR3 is TGTGCCAGCAGCGCGTCCGGGACAGGGGGCGGCTACACCTTC. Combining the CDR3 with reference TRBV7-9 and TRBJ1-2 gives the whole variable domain DTGVSQNPRHKITKRGQNVTFRCDPISEHNRLYWYRQTLGQGPEFLTYFQNEAQLEKSRLLSDRFSAERPKGSFSTLEIQRTEQGDSAMYLCASSASGTGGGYTFGSGTRLTVV.

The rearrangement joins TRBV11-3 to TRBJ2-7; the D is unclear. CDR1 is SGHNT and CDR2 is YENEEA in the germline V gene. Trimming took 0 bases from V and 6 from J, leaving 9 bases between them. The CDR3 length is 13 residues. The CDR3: CASSLEGSFEQYF. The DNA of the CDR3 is TGTGCCAGCAGCTTAGAGGGCAGTTTCGAGCAGTACTTC.

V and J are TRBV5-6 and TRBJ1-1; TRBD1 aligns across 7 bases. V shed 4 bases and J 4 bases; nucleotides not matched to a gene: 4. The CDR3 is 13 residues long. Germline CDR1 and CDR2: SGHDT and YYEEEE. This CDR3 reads CASSVTGATEAFF. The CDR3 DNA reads TGTGCCAGCAGCGTTACAGGGGCCACTGAAGCTTTCTTT.

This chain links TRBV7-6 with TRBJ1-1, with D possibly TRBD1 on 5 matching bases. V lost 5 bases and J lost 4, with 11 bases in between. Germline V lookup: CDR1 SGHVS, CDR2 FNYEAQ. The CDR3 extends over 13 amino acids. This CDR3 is CASSVRVGTEAFF. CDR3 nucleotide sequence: TGTGCCAGCAGCGTCAGGGTGGGCACTGAAGCTTTCTTT.

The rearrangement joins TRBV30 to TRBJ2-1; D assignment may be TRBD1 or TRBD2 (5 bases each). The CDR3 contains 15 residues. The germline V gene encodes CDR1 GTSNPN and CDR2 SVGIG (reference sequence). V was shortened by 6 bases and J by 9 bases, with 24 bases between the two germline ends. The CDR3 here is CACGASGYSRGEQFF. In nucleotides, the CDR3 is TGTGCCTGCGGAGCCTCAGGGTATTCGAGGGGTGAGCAGTTCTTC.